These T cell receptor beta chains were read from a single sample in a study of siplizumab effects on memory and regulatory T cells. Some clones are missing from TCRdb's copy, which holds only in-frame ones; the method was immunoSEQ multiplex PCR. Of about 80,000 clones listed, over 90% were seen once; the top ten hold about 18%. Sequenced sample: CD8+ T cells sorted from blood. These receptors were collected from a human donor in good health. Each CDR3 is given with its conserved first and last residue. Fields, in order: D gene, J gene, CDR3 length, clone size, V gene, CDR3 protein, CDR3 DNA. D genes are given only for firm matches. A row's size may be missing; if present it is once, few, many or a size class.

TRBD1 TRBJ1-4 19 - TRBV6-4 CASSDLTEVRQGICEKLFF TGTGCCAGCAGTGACCTCACGGAGGTCCGACAGGGGATTTGTGAAAAACTGTTTTTT
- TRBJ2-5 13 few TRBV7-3 CASSLGGWETQYF TGTGCCAGCAGCTTGGGGGGATGGGAGACCCAGTACTTC
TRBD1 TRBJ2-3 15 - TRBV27 CASSLEDRGTDTQYF TGTGCCAGCAGTTTAGAGGACAGGGGCACAGATACGCAGTATTTT
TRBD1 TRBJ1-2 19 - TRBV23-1 CASSQSATGGVRYRYGYTF TGCGCCAGCAGTCAATCAGCGACAGGGGGAGTAAGATACCGCTATGGCTACACCTTC
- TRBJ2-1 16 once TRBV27 CASSFSGLSGYNEQFF TGTGCCAGCAGTTTTTCTGGACTTAGCGGTTACAATGAGCAGTTCTTC
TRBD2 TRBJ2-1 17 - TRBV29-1 CSARLGLAGGPLVVQFF TGCAGCGCGCGACTTGGACTAGCGGGAGGGCCTTTAGTGGTGCAGTTCTTC
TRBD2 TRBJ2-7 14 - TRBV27 CASRMTSGWYEQYF TGTGCCAGCAGGATGACTAGCGGGTGGTACGAGCAGTACTTC
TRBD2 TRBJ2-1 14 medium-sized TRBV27 CASSLSGTSNEQFF TGTGCCAGCAGTTTATCAGGGACTAGCAATGAGCAGTTCTTC
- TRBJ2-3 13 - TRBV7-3 CASSPMNTDTQYF TGTGCCAGCAGTCCTATGAACACAGATACGCAGTATTTT
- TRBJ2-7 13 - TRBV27 CASSFSGEYEQYF TGTGCCAGCAGTTTTAGCGGAGAATACGAGCAGTACTTC
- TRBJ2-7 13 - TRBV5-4 CASSFDGSYEQYF TGTGCCAGCAGCTTTGACGGCTCCTACGAGCAGTACTTC
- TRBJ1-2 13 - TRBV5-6 CASSLGVSYGYTF TGTGCCAGCAGTCTGGGGGTGAGCTATGGCTACACCTTC
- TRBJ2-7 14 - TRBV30 CAWSYSLGSYEQYF TGTGCCTGGAGTTATAGTCTAGGTTCCTACGAGCAGTACTTC
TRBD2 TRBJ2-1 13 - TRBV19 CASSIAGAGEQFF TGTGCCAGTAGTATCGCGGGAGCCGGTGAGCAGTTCTTC
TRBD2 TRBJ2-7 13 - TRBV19 CASSTGRLDEQYF TGTGCCAGTAGTACCGGGAGGTTGGACGAGCAGTACTTC
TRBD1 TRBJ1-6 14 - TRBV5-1 CASSSGTGNSPLHF TGCGCCAGCAGCTCAGGGACAGGGAATTCACCCCTCCACTTT
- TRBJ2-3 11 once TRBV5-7 CASSFTDTQYF TGTGCCAGCAGTTTTACAGATACGCAGTATTTT
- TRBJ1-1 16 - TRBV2 CASSVSAEEMSSEAFF TGTGCCAGCAGTGTTTCGGCGGAGGAAATGTCTTCTGAAGCTTTCTTT
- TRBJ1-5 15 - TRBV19 CASSIGARSYQPQHF TGTGCCAGTAGTATAGGAGCAAGGTCCTATCAGCCCCAGCATTTT
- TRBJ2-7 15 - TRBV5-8 CASSTSGRRRDEQYF TGTGCCAGCAGCACCTCCGGACGGCGGAGGGACGAGCAGTACTTC
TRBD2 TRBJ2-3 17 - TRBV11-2 CASSFPGAGGPSDTQYF TGTGCCAGCAGCTTCCCCGGGGCGGGAGGGCCCTCAGATACGCAGTATTTT
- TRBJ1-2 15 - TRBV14 CASSQEWVPYYGYTF TGTGCCAGCAGCCAAGAGTGGGTGCCCTACTATGGCTACACCTTC
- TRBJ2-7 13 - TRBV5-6 CASSSYNSYEQYF TGTGCCAGCAGCTCTTACAACTCCTACGAGCAGTACTTC
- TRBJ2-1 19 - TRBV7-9 CASSQRPTSRLVSYNEQFF TGTGCCAGCAGCCAGAGACCCACCTCCCGCCTCGTCTCCTACAATGAGCAGTTCTTC
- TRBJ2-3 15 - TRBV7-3 CASSLVLGSADTQYF TGTGCCAGCAGCTTAGTATTGGGATCCGCCGATACGCAGTATTTT
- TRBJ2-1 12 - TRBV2 CASEESYNEQFF TGTGCCAGCGAGGAAAGCTACAATGAGCAGTTCTTC
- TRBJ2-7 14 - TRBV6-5 CASSPTGRTYEQYF TGTGCCAGCAGTCCTACAGGAAGAACCTACGAGCAGTACTTC
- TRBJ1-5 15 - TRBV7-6 CASSLGAGVNQPQHF TGTGCCAGCAGCTTAGGAGCAGGGGTAAATCAGCCCCAGCATTTT
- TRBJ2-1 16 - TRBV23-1 CARNKWKTGSYNEQFF TGCGCCAGAAACAAGTGGAAAACAGGCTCCTACAATGAGCAGTTCTTC
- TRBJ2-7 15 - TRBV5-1 CASSLGTALWEEQYF TGCGCCAGCAGCCTAGGGACTGCTCTCTGGGAAGAGCAGTACTTC
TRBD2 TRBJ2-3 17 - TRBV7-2 CASSLSSGPLTTDTQYF TGTGCCAGCAGCTTGAGTAGCGGGCCCCTCACCACAGATACGCAGTATTTT
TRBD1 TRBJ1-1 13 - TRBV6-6 CASSWTGNSEAFF TGTGCCAGCAGTTGGACAGGGAATAGTGAAGCTTTCTTT
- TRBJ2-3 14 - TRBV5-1 CASLPTTTGGKQYF TGCGCCAGCCTTCCGACCACGACTGGGGGCAAGCAGTATTTT
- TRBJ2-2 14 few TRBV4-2 CASSQGAETGELFF TGTGCCAGCAGCCAAGGGGCGGAAACCGGGGAGCTGTTTTTT
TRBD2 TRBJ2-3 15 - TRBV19 CASTVKSGRTDTQYF TGTGCCAGTACTGTCAAGAGCGGGAGAACAGATACGCAGTATTTT
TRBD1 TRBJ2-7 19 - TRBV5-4 CASSFRGRVGARGAYEQYF TGTGCCAGCAGCTTCAGGGGGCGCGTGGGAGCCCGGGGCGCCTACGAGCAGTACTTC
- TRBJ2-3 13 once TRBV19 CASSMDYPDTQYF TGTGCCAGTAGTATGGATTATCCAGATACGCAGTATTTT
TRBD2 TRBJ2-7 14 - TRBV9 CASSVGLAGYEQYF TGTGCCAGCAGCGTAGGTCTAGCGGGATACGAGCAGTACTTC
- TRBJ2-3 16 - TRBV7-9 CASSPMEDKYTDTQYF TGTGCCAGCAGCCCAATGGAGGACAAATACACAGATACGCAGTATTTT
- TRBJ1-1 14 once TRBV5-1 CASSLGTGLTEAFF TGCGCCAGCAGCTTGGGTACAGGTCTTACTGAAGCTTTCTTT
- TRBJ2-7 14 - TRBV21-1 CASSEAGADYEQYF TGTGCCAGCAGCGAAGCCGGGGCAGACTACGAGCAGTACTTC
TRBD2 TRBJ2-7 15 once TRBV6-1 CASSVEAGGSYEQYF TGTGCCAGCAGTGTAGAAGCGGGAGGGAGCTACGAGCAGTACTTC
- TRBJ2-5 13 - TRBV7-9 CASSQGLEETQYF TGTGCCAGCAGCCAAGGCCTAGAAGAGACCCAGTACTTC
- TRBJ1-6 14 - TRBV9 CASSPNREGSPLHF TGTGCCAGCAGCCCCAACAGGGAGGGTTCACCCCTCCACTTT
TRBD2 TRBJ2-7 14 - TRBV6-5 CASTGTSESYEQYF TGTGCCAGCACCGGGACTAGCGAGTCCTACGAGCAGTACTTC
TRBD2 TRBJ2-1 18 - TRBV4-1 CASSQDSASGRAYNEQFF TGCGCCAGCAGCCAAGATTCGGCTAGCGGGAGGGCCTACAATGAGCAGTTCTTC
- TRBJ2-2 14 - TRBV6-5 CASSPLHDTGELFF TGTGCCAGCAGTCCGCTCCATGACACCGGGGAGCTGTTTTTT
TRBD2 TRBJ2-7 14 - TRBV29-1 CSVEVVGRAGEQYF TGCAGCGTTGAAGTGGTCGGGAGGGCTGGAGAGCAGTACTTC
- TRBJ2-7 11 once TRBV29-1 CSAVVSYEQYF TGCAGCGCTGTTGTCTCCTACGAGCAGTACTTC
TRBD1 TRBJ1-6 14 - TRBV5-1 CASSLGTGISPLHF TGCGCCAGCAGCTTGGGGACAGGGATTTCACCCCTCCACTTT
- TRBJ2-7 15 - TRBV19 CASSIAPTSSYEQYF TGTGCCAGTAGTATAGCTCCGACTAGCTCCTACGAGCAGTACTTC
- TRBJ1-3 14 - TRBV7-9 CASSLGAEGNTIYF TGTGCCAGCAGCTTAGGGGCCGAAGGAAACACCATATATTTT
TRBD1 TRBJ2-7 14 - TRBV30 CAWSDRGYYYEQYF TGTGCCTGGAGTGACAGGGGTTATTACTACGAGCAGTACTTC
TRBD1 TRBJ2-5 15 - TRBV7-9 CASSLALTGMETQYF TGTGCCAGCAGCTTAGCGTTGACAGGGATGGAGACCCAGTACTTC
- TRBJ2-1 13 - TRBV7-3 CASSLMGYNEQFF TGTGCCAGCAGCTTAATGGGTTACAATGAGCAGTTCTTC
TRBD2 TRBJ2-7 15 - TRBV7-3 CASSLGTSGMYEQYF TGTGCCAGCAGCCTCGGGACTAGCGGGATGTACGAGCAGTACTTC
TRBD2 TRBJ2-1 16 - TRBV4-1 CASSHPTGGGNNEQFF TGCGCCAGCAGCCATCCGACGGGGGGAGGTAATAATGAGCAGTTCTTC
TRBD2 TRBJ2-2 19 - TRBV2 CASSTGGTSGNLRTGELFF TGTGCCAGCAGCACCGGAGGGACTAGCGGGAATTTACGCACCGGGGAGCTGTTTTTT